The T cell receptor beta chain described here comes from a study of PD-L1 blockade in urothelial cancer. At the level of the study: The year 2014 saw patients start atezolizumab, 1,200 mg intravenously every 3 weeks. The researchers analyzed blood 3 weeks (second dose) and 6 weeks after treatment start.

This clone was detected a few times. Repertoires were generated with immunoSEQ multiplex PCR, while TCRdb's copy carries only in-frame clones and drops some. This table holds about 63,000 clones, roughly 76% found once. Sample time point: pretreatment peripheral blood. CDR1 is LNHNV, CDR2 YYDKDF, per germline (reference sequence). The CDR3 contains 14 residues. With 0 bases removed from V and 3 bases from J, the gap between germline ends came to 9 bases. The source material was PBMCs, sampled around atezolizumab (anti-PD-L1) treatment. The source is an older man with urothelial cancer. V gene TRBV15 combines with J gene TRBJ2-7; D unclear. CDR3 residues: CATSRDRRGYEQYF. As DNA, the CDR3 is TGTGCCACCAGCAGAGATCGGAGAGGCTACGAGCAGTACTTC. The entire variable domain, with the rest obtained from reference TRBV15 and TRBJ2-7, is as follows: DAMVIQNPRYQVTQFGKPVTLSCSQTLNHNVMYWYQQKSSQAPKLLFHYYDKDFNNEADTPDNFQSRRPNTSFCFLDIRSPGLGDTAMYLCATSRDRRGYEQYFGPGTRLTVT.